Listed here are 11 T cell receptor beta chains from one sample, sequenced in a study of regulatory T cells in long-lasting Graves disease. Time point noted: persistent/refractory GD, antithyroid drugs over 5 years with positive TRAb. PBMC-derived RNA was used for the TCR library. Combining iRepertoire HTBI primers with Arm-PCR of CDR3 regions, the authors built TCR beta libraries. TCRdb reanalysed the multiplex PCR reads using MiXCR and keeps one entry per CDR3 protein. The data show some 370,000 distinct CDR3 sequences, 20% to 25% seen once. Sample: peripheral blood mononuclear cells (PBMCs), taken when the disease was refractory, from a patient treated with antithyroid drugs. These receptors came from a woman between 40 and 55 years old with Graves disease.

Ten or more counts support this clonotype. This chain connects TRBV28 to TRBJ1-2; 12 nucleotides align to TRBD1. Unmatched junction bases numbered 5, after V lost 4 bases and J lost 5 bases. Germline V gene sequence: CDR1 MDHEN, CDR2 SYDVKM. CDR3 size: 15 residues. The CDR3 sequence is CASSSLGQGAYGYTF. CDR3 nucleotide sequence: TGTGCCAGCAGTTCACTGGGACAGGGGGCTTATGGCTACACCTTC.

At least ten counts were recorded for this clonotype. The gene calls are TRBV2 and TRBJ2-7; 14 bases are a match to TRBD2. Germline V gene lookup returns CDR1 SNHLY and CDR2 FYNNEI. V lost 5 bases, J lost 0 bases, and 12 bases stayed unmatched. This CDR3 contains 19 residues. The CDR3 protein is CASSLNPGLAGVISYEQYF. The DNA for the CDR3 is TGTGCCAGCAGTCTTAATCCGGGACTAGCGGGAGTGATCTCCTACGAGCAGTACTTC.

The table lists this clonotype with many counts. The chain couples TRBV2 to TRBJ2-2; TRBD2 matches at 12 bases. CDR1 is SNHLY, CDR2 FYNNEI, per germline. The V and J ends lost 5 bases and 6 bases, in that order; junction bases with no gene match: 7. This CDR3 has 16 amino acids. DNA of the CDR3: TGTGCCAGCAGTCCTGGACTAGCGGGATTACCCGGGGAGCTGTTTTTT. Translation: CASSPGLAGLPGELFF. The full variable domain, rest sourced from reference TRBV2 and TRBJ2-2, is EPEVTQTPSHQVTQMGQEVILRCVPISNHLYFYWYRQILGQKVEFLVSFYNNEISEKSEIFDDQFSVERPDGSNFTLKIRSTKLEDSAMYFCASSPGLAGLPGELFFGEGSRLTVL.

The chain recombines TRBV6-1 with TRBJ2-4, with D tentatively TRBD2 (5 bases). The germline gives CDR1 MNHNS, CDR2 SASEGT. This CDR3 has 12 residues. The V end was cut by 7 bases, the J end by 13 bases, with 17 bases between. The CDR3 loop is CASTPGSPGQYF. CDR3 nucleotide sequence: TGTGCCAGCACCCCGGGATCTCCCGGCCAGTACTTC.

This clonotype was observed a few times. The chain combines TRBV7-2 with TRBJ2-6, with no clear D. CDR3 length: 15 residues. CDR1 is SGHTA, CDR2 FQGNSA, per germline. V lost 2 bases and J 2 bases, leaving 7 bases between the germline ends. The CDR3 nucleotides are TGTGCCAGCAGCTTATACAGAACTGGGGCCAACGTCCTGACTTTC. This sequence encodes CASSLYRTGANVLTF.

The sample holds many counts of this clonotype. The V call is TRBV7-9, the J call TRBJ2-5; TRBD2 agrees at 12 bases. V lost 4 bases and J lost 1; bases outside the gene matches: 10. Germline CDR1 is SEHNR and CDR2 is FQNEAQ (reference sequence). The CDR3 extends over 18 amino acids. DNA of the CDR3: TGTGCCAGCAGCTCCCGACTAGCGGGAGCGGGATCCCAAGAGACCCAGTACTTC. This translates into CASSSRLAGAGSQETQYF. Full variable domain (outside the CDR3, taken from reference TRBV7-9 and TRBJ2-5): DTGVSQNPRHKITKRGQNVTFRCDPISEHNRLYWYRQTLGQGPEFLTYFQNEAQLEKSRLLSDRFSAERPKGSFSTLEIQRTEQGDSAMYLCASSSRLAGAGSQETQYFGPGTRLLVL.

This clonotype was picked up a small number of times. This chain connects TRBV20-1 to TRBJ2-7; 10 positions match TRBD1. The length of the CDR3 is 13 residues. In germline, CDR1 is DFQATT, CDR2 SNEGSKA (reference sequence). Trimming took 7 bases from V and 6 from J; bases not matched to a gene: 9. The CDR3 loop reads CSVVRQGAIEQYF. The CDR3 nucleotides are TGCAGTGTAGTTCGACAGGGGGCTATCGAGCAGTACTTC.

This clonotype occurred a few times. The V and J genes are TRBV30 and TRBJ1-1, with unresolved D. Germline V gene data show CDR1 as GTSNPN and CDR2 as SVGIG (reference sequence). Trimming removed 0 bases at V and 3 bases at J, with 8 bases between. The CDR3 has 13 residues. The CDR3 nucleotides read TGTGCCTGGAGTGTAAATCTGCACACTGAAGCTTTCTTT. This encodes CAWSVNLHTEAFF.

The sample holds many counts of this clonotype. The chain recombines TRBV2 with TRBJ2-7; D not certain. Trimming removed 8 bases from V and 6 bases from J, with 14 bases in between. CDR1 and CDR2 from the germline V gene are SNHLY and FYNNEI. This CDR3 is built from 12 residues. The CDR3 reads CASGRTVGEQYF. DNA of the CDR3: TGTGCCAGCGGTAGGACCGTTGGCGAGCAGTACTTC.

This clonotype was counted a few times. The rearrangement joins TRBV28 to TRBJ2-1; a weak D match, TRBD1 (6 bases). CDR1 is MDHEN, CDR2 SYDVKM, per germline. The V end was cut by 5 bases, the J end by 0 bases, with 14 bases between. This CDR3 comprises 16 residues. The CDR3 protein is CASSADRTSSYNEQFF. The CDR3 nucleotides are TGTGCCAGCAGTGCCGACAGGACGAGCTCCTACAATGAGCAGTTCTTC.

This clonotype was observed a single time. V usage is TRBV7-3 and J usage is TRBJ1-5; 9 positions agree with TRBD1. Germline CDR1 SGHTA, CDR2 FQGTGA. The CDR3 spans 14 residues. V was clipped by 3 bases and J by 5 bases; unmatched bases: 2. The CDR3 reads CASSFRDRDQPQHF. The CDR3 DNA sequence: TGTGCCAGCAGCTTCCGGGACAGGGATCAGCCCCAGCATTTT.